This T cell receptor (beta chain) originates from a study of OX40 agonist ivuxolimab in advanced cancers. Using immunoSEQ multiplex PCR, the repertoire was profiled, and TCRdb retains in-frame clones only, with some absent. Of about 71,000 clones listed, approximately 86% are singletons. V lost 6 bases to trimming and J lost 5 bases, with 13 bases between them. The length of the CDR3 is 14 residues. Germline V lookup: CDR1 KGHSH, CDR2 LQKENI. Sequences were derived from CD4+ or CD8+ T cells sorted from blood, sampled in a trial of the OX40 agonist ivuxolimab. This chain connects TRBV18 to TRBJ2-2, with D possibly matching TRBD2 (5 bases). The clonotype was recovered from an adult with an advanced solid tumor such as melanoma, head and neck, liver or kidney cancer. The CDR3 is CASSPDQRTGELFF. DNA of the CDR3: TGTGCCAGCTCTCCCGACCAGCGGACCGGGGAGCTGTTTTTT. Drawing the rest from reference TRBV18 and TRBJ2-2, the complete variable domain is NAGVMQNPRHLVRRRGQEARLRCSPMKGHSHVYWYRQLPEEGLKFMVYLQKENIIDESGMPKERFSAEFPKEGPSILRIQQVVRGDSAAYFCASSPDQRTGELFFGEGSRLTVL.